The present entry profiles one T cell receptor (beta chain) with its context. Trimming removed 6 bases from V and 7 bases from J, with 12 bases in between. CDR3 length: 12 amino acids. Germline-derived CDR1 and CDR2 are SNHLY and FYNNEI. This sample was taken from a study of control samples from healthy donors and cancer patients. Data came from immunoSEQ multiplex PCR; TCRdb stores just in-frame clones and leaves some out. The table records 80,000 to 100,000 clones, about 80% of them present only once. This sequence was found in a woman in her twenties or thirties in good health. The sequencing input was blood. The chain has TRBV2 and TRBJ1-2; tentative D call: TRBD1 (6 bases). This CDR3 is CASRDSTLGYTF. The CDR3 DNA sequence: TGTGCCAGCAGGGACAGCACACTTGGCTACACCTTC.